What follows are 15 T cell receptor beta chains derived from one specimen sequenced in a study of response to subunit inactivated influenza vaccine (dated by TCRdb to about 2018). The method behind the library was RT-PCR. The sequencer was an Illumina HiSeq 2500. Through fastp at Q25 and MiXCR, TCRdb rebuilt clones from the public reads, retaining in-frame beta chains. Records with the same CDR3 protein are collapsed into one entry carrying the most frequent genes and DNA. The sample records approximately 730,000 distinct CDR3 sequences, approximately 15% of which are singletons. The ten largest clonotypes hold 6% to 7% of the sample. The sample consisted of PBMCs from blood, taken 14 to 15 days before vaccination. The receptor source for this set is a man aged 50 to 59 who received an inactivated influenza vaccine. Donor details come from another sample of the same person, matched by shared clones.

This clonotype was recorded at least ten times. CDR3 in amino acids: CASSPDSEGSGELFF. For the CDR3, the DNA is TGTGCCAGCAGCCCAGACAGCGAGGGTTCGGGGGAGCTGTTTTTT. This chain connects TRBV7-7 to TRBJ2-2; the D gene could be TRBD1 or TRBD2 (5 bases each). CDR1 and CDR2 from the germline V gene are SSHAT and FNYEAQ (reference sequence). CDR3 length: 15 residues. The V and J ends lost 5 bases and 8 bases respectively, with 18 bases between them.

This clonotype appeared a few times. This may come from a read error, since a much larger clone is one base off. The chain uses TRBV12-3 or TRBV12-4 and TRBJ2-6; D unresolved. The CDR3 has 13 amino acids. With 6 bases removed from V and 0 bases from J, the gap between germline ends came to 3 bases. CDR3 in amino acids: CASRYSGANVLTF. The CDR3 nucleotides are TGTGCCAGCAGATACTCTGGGGCCAACGTCCTGACTTTC.

The gene calls are TRBV18 and TRBJ1-3; D is perhaps TRBD1 (5 bases). Between the trimmed V and J ends, which lost 2 bases and 0 bases, there was a span of 11 bases. CDR3 length equals 16 residues. Per germline, CDR1 KGHSH and CDR2 LQKENI. DNA of the CDR3: TGTGCCAGCTCACCAAATCCAGGGTTCTCTGGAAACACCATATATTTT. Protein sequence: CASSPNPGFSGNTIYF.

J is TRBJ2-1 and V is TRBV28; TRBD2 matches 11 bases. This CDR3 comprises 15 residues. Trimming at V came to 6 bases and at J to 4 bases, leaving 5 bases not matched to a gene. From germline, CDR1 is MDHEN and CDR2 SYDVKM. The CDR3 sequence: CASSPPSGGYNEQFF. The CDR3 DNA follows: TGTGCCAGCAGCCCCCCTAGCGGGGGGTACAATGAGCAGTTCTTC.

This clonotype was observed at least ten times. Relative to the germline gene, one junction end is altered; a read error may explain this. This chain connects TRBV5-1 to TRBJ2-5; D unresolved. The CDR3 is 14 residues long. Germline CDR1 SGHRS, CDR2 YFSETQ. The CDR3 reads CASSLGRIQETQYF. The CDR3 bases are TGTGCCAGCTCTTTAGGGCGAATTCAAGAGACCCAGTACTTC. The full variable domain, in which reference TRBV5-1 and TRBJ2-5 provide the parts outside the CDR3, is KAGVTQTPRYLIKTRGQQVTLSCSPISGHRSVSWYQQTPGQGLQFLFEYFSETQRNKGNFPGRFSGRQFSNSRSEMNVSTLELGDSALYLCASSLGRIQETQYFGPGTRLLVL.

This chain joins TRBV2 and TRBJ2-1, with TRBD1 matching 8 bases. The ends lost 4 bases at V and 10 bases at J; junction bases unmatched: 9. The CDR3 is made up of 14 amino acids. Germline CDR1 and CDR2: SNHLY and FYNNEI. In DNA form, the CDR3 reads TGTGCCAGCAGTGCTCGCTCAGGGGGCTACGAGCAGTTCTTC. Translated, it gives CASSARSGGYEQFF.

The genes are TRBV28 and TRBJ2-2, with TRBD1 matching over 10 bases. Losses at the gene ends were 4 bases for V and 6 bases for J; bases not matched to a gene: 8. The CDR3 has 16 residues. Germline values: CDR1 MDHEN, CDR2 SYDVKM. The CDR3 nucleotides are TGTGCCAGCAGTTCACCGGACAGGGGGAGCCCCGGGGAGCTGTTTTTT. Amino acids: CASSSPDRGSPGELFF.

J is TRBJ2-7 and V is TRBV6-1; TRBD1 matches 8 bases. The length of the CDR3 is 12 residues. Germline loops: CDR1 MNHNS, CDR2 SASEGT. V lost 8 bases and J lost 3; bases outside the gene matches: 3. CDR3 protein: CASRTGYYEQYF. CDR3 DNA sequence: TGTGCCAGCCGGACAGGGTACTACGAGCAGTACTTC.

This chain connects TRBV3-1 to TRBJ2-5, with 7 bases matching TRBD2. Trimming took 10 bases from V and 5 from J; bases not matched to a gene: 22. Per the germline V gene, CDR1 is LGHDT and CDR2 is YNNKEL (reference sequence). This CDR3 region has 17 residues. This chain's CDR3 is CATSQDLWEGSAETQYF. The CDR3 DNA reads TGTGCCACCTCCCAAGATCTGTGGGAGGGGAGTGCGGAGACCCAGTACTTC.

This clonotype was detected only a few times. This chain joins TRBV6-5 and TRBJ2-1; 8 bases are a match to TRBD2. CDR3 length: 15 residues. J was trimmed by 2 bases and V by 2 bases; bases with no gene match: 2. Germline V lookup: CDR1 MNHEY, CDR2 SVGAGI. CDR3 residues: CASSYLAGAYNEQFF. The CDR3 DNA sequence: TGTGCCAGCAGTTACCTAGCGGGTGCCTACAATGAGCAGTTCTTC.

This clonotype has more than one count but fewer than ten. The genes are TRBV4-3 and TRBJ2-3; 7 positions agree with TRBD1. The length of the CDR3 is 15 residues. The junction had 8 bases not matched to a gene; V was cut back by 4 bases and J by 4 bases. Per germline, CDR1 LGHNA and CDR2 YSLEER. The CDR3 bases are TGCGCCAGCAGCCGGGACAGTGAGGGAGCAGATACGCAGTATTTT. It yields the protein CASSRDSEGADTQYF.

This clonotype came up a few times. The chain recombines TRBV29-1 with TRBJ2-1; 8 nucleotides line up with TRBD2. Germline-derived CDR1 and CDR2 are SQVTM and ANQGSEA. Trimming cost V 2 bases and J 3 bases; bases outside gene matches: 3. The CDR3 runs 14 residues. As DNA, the CDR3 is TGCAGCGTTGAAAGCGGGAGTGTCTACAATGAGCAGTTCTTC. Protein sequence: CSVESGSVYNEQFF.

J is TRBJ2-7 and V is TRBV6-2 or TRBV6-3, with 10 bases lining up with TRBD2. V lost 4 bases, J lost 6 bases, and 9 bases stayed unmatched. This CDR3 is 15 amino acids long. Germline V lookup: CDR1 MNHEY, CDR2 SVGEGT. CDR3 nucleotides: TGTGCCAGCAGTTTGCTAGCGGGAGATCAGAGCGAGCAGTACTTC. Amino acid sequence: CASSLLAGDQSEQYF.

The J gene is TRBJ1-1, the V gene TRBV7-2, with TRBD1 as a possible D gene (5 bases). Trimming pared 3 bases from V and 5 bases from J, leaving 13 bases between. Germline CDR1 reads SGHTA; CDR2 reads FQGNSA. The CDR3 extends over 14 amino acids. CDR3 region: CASSLMGRGTEAFF. The CDR3 nucleotides read TGTGCCAGCAGCTTGATGGGGCGGGGGACTGAAGCTTTCTTT.

The chain combines TRBV20-1 with TRBJ2-5, with no clear D. V lost 5 bases and J 2 bases, leaving 15 bases between the germline ends. This CDR3 region has 14 residues. Germline V gene lookup returns CDR1 DFQATT and CDR2 SNEGSKA (reference sequence). The CDR3 spells CSARRHGSQETQYF. The CDR3 DNA reads TGCAGTGCTCGACGGCACGGATCACAAGAGACCCAGTACTTC.